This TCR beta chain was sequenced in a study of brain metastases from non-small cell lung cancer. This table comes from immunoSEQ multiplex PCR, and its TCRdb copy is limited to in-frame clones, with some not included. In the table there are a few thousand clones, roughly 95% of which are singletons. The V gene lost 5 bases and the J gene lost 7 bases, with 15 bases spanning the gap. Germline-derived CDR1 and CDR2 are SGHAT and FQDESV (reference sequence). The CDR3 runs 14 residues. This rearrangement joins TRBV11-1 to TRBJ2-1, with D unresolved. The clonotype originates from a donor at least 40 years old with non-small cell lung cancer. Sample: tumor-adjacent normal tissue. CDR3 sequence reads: CASSLTALPNEQFF. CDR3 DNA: TGTGCCAGCAGCCTAACAGCCCTACCTAATGAGCAGTTCTTC.